The sequence of this T cell receptor (beta chain) was determined in a study of T cell clonotyping in hematopoietic cell transplantation. Study-wide points: Cells were unsorted, so CD4 and CD8 contributions were not separated.

A note on this clone: What it binds is not known.

Using immunoSEQ multiplex PCR, the repertoire was profiled, and TCRdb retains in-frame clones only, with some absent. Among about 6,800 clones listed, around 88% were seen once. There are 10 residues in the CDR3. Germline lookup yields CDR1 MDHEN and CDR2 SYDVKM. Deletions cut 7 bases from V and 2 bases from J, with 3 bases between. Time point reported: recipient sample about 28 days before transplant, after cytoreduction. This TCR was sampled from a man in his thirties or forties with acute myeloid leukemia. Some clones in this sample may be carry-over from other donors' samples. The chain has TRBV28 and TRBJ2-7, with D unresolved. Sample: peripheral blood mononuclear cells, taken before stem cell transplant. The CDR3 loop is CASTPYEQYF. CDR3 nucleotides: TGTGCCAGCACCCCCTACGAGCAGTACTTC.